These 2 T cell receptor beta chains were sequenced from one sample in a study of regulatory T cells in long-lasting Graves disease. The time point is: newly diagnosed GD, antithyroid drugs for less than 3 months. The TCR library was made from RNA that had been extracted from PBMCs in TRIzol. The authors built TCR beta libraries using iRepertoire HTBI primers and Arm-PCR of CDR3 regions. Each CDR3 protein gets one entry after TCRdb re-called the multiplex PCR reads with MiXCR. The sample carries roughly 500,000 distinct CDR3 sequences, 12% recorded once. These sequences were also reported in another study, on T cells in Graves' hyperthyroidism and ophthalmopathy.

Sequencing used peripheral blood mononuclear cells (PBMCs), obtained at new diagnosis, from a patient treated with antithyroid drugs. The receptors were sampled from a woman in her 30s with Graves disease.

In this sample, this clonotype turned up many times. The CDR3 sequence is CASSPTASGREQYF. In DNA form, the CDR3 reads TGTGCCAGCAGCCCCACGGCGAGCGGGAGGGAACAGTACTTC. The chain joins TRBV11-2 to TRBJ2-7, with 10 nucleotides matching TRBD2. V trimming: 5 bases; J trimming: 10 bases; junction bases outside the gene matches: 11. Germline loops: CDR1 SGHAT, CDR2 FQNNGV. This CDR3 spans 14 amino acids.

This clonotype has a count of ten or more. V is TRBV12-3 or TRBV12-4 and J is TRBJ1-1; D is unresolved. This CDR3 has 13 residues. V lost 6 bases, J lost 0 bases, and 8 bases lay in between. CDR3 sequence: CASSLQLNTEAFF. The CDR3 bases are TGTGCCAGCAGCCTTCAATTGAACACTGAAGCTTTCTTT.